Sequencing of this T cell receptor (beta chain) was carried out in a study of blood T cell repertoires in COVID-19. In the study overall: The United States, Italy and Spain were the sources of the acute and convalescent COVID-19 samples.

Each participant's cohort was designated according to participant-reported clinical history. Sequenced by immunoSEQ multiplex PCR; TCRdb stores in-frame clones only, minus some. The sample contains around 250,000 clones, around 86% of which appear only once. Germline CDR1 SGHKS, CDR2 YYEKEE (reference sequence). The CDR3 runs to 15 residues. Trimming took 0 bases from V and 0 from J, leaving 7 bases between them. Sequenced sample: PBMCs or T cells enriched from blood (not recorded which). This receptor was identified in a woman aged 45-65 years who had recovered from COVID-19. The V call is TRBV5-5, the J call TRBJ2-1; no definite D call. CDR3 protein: CASSLEENSYNEQFF. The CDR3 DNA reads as TGTGCCAGCAGCTTGGAGGAGAACTCCTACAATGAGCAGTTCTTC.